Below, one TCR beta chain is given with its context. Unmatched junction bases numbered 1, after V lost 1 base and J lost 6 bases. Germline assignment: CDR1 SGDLS and CDR2 YYNGEE. The CDR3 extends over 12 amino acids. The data stem from a study of blood T cell repertoires in COVID-19. Study details: Specimens from acute and convalescent COVID-19 originated in the United States, Italy and Spain. The analysed material was cDNA or gDNA that came from T cells, B-cell-depleted T cells, or PBMCs.

Under the authors' procedure: Estimation of nucleated cell counts was performed using reference gene primer amplification. Method: immunoSEQ multiplex PCR; TCRdb's copy keeps in-frame clones and lacks some. That table supplies the V and J calls and clone size; D and trimming were determined from the DNA. The sample includes around 150,000 clones, 88% seen only once; the top ten take around 2.3%. Patients at the Seattle site were enrolled during active infection and followed longitudinally. This clonotype was obtained from a human donor with COVID-19, enrolled during active disease. The donor label of this sample is uncertain. The specimen was peripheral blood. J is TRBJ2-7 and V is TRBV9; TRBD2 aligns across 7 bases. The CDR3: CASSVTGGEQYF. The DNA of the CDR3 is TGTGCCAGCAGCGTAACGGGGGGCGAGCAGTACTTC.